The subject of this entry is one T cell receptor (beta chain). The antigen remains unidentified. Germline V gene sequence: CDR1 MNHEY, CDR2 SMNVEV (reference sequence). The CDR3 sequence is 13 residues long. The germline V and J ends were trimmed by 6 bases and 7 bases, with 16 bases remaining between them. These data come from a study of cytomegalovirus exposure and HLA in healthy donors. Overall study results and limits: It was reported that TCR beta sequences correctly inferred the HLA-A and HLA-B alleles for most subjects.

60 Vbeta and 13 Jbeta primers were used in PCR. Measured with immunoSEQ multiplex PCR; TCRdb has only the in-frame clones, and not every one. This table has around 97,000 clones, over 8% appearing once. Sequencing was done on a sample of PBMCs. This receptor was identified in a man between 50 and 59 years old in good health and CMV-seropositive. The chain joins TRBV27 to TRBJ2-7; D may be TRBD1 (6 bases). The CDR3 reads CASRPNRALEQYF. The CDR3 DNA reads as TGTGCCAGCAGGCCCAACAGGGCCTTGGAGCAGTACTTC.